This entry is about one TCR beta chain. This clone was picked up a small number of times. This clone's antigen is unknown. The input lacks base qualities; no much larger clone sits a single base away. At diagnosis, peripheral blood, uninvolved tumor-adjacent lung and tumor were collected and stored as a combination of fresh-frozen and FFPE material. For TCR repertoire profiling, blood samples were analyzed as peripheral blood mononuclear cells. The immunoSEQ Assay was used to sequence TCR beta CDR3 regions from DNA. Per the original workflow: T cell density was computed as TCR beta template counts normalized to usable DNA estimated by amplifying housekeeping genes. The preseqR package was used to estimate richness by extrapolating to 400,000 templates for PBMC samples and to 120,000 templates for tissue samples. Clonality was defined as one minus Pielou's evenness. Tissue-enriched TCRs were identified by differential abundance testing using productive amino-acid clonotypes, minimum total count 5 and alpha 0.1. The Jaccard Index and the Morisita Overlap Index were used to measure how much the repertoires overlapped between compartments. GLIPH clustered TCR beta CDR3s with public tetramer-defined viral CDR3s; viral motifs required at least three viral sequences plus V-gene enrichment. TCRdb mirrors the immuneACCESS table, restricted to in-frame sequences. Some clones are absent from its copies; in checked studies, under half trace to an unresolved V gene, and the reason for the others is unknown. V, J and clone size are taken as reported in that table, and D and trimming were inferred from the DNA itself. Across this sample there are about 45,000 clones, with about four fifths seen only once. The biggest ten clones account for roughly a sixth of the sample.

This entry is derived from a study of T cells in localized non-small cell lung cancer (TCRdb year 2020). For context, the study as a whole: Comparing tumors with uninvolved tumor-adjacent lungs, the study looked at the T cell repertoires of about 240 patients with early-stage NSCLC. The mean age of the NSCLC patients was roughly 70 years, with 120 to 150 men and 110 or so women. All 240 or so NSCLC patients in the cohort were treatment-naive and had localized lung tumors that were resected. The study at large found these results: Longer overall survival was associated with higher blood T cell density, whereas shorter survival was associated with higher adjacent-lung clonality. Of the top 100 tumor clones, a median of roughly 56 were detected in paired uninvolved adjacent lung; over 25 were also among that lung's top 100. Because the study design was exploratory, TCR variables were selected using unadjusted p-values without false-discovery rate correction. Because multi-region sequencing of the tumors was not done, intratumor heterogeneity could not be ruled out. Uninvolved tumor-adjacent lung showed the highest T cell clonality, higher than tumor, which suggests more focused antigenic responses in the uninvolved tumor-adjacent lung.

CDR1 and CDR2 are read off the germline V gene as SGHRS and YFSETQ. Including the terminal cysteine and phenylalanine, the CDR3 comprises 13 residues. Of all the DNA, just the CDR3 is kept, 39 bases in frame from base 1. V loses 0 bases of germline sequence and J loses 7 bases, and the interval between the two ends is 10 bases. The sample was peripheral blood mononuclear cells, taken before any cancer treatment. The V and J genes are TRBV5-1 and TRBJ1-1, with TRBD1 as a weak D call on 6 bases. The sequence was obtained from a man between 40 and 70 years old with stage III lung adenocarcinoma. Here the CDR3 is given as CASSLADRLEAFF. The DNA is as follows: TGCGCCAGCAGCTTGGCCGACAGGCTTGAAGCTTTCTTT.